The 8 T cell receptor beta chains presented below share a single source sample, sequenced in a study of metastatic and nonmetastatic thyroid tumors (dated by TCRdb to the early 2020s). No treatment had been received by any patient before thyroid surgery. Library construction relied on PCR. Instrument used: Illumina HiSeq 4000. TCRdb reprocessing: public reads trimmed at Q25 with fastp, clones called with MiXCR, in-frame beta chains kept. Counted in this sample were fewer than 40,000 clones; around 32% of them appeared once. In total, the top ten clones hold 25% to 35% of the sample. Sequencing was carried out using blood. Receptors originate from a female donor with papillary thyroid cancer or a benign thyroid nodule (not recorded which). Some clones in this sample may be carry-over from other donors' samples.

In its sample, this clone was seen many times. J is TRBJ1-4 and V is TRBV30; D is uncertain. Trimming removed 0 bases from V and 4 bases from J, with 9 bases in between. The CDR3 sequence is 14 residues long. Per the germline V gene, CDR1 is GTSNPN and CDR2 is SVGIG (reference sequence). CDR3 DNA sequence: TGTGCCTGGAGTGTAAACAGCAATAATGAAAAACTGTTTTTT. Its translation is CAWSVNSNNEKLFF.

To note about this clone: One end of the junction varies from germline; a read error may be responsible. The CDR3 region is CAWSVPHRGTYNDQFF. CDR3 sequence (DNA): TGTGCCTGGAGTGTCCCGCACAGGGGCACCTACAATGATCAGTTCTTC. The chain employs TRBV30 and TRBJ2-1; 7 bases map to TRBD1. The CDR3 has 16 amino acids. From germline, CDR1 is GTSNPN and CDR2 SVGIG (reference sequence).

The chain links TRBV5-4 to TRBJ1-1; D ambiguous. The V gene lost 1 base and the J gene lost 0 bases, with 10 bases spanning the gap. Germline V gene lookup returns CDR1 SGHNT and CDR2 YYREEE (reference sequence). This CDR3 contains 15 residues. In nucleotides, the CDR3 is TGTGCCAGCAGCTTGCCAGGACCTATGAACACTGAAGCTTTCTTT. Translation gives CASSLPGPMNTEAFF.

The CDR3 loop reads CASRAGNRGEQYF. CDR3 in DNA: TGTGCCAGCAGAGCCGGAAACCGGGGCGAGCAGTACTTC. The genes are TRBV6-2 or TRBV6-3 and TRBJ2-7, with D possibly matching TRBD2 (5 bases). The CDR3 is 13 amino acids. Trimming shortened V by 6 bases and J by 6 bases, and 15 bases separated the two germline ends. CDR1 MNHEY and CDR2 SVGEGT come from the germline V gene.

The gene calls are TRBV11-3 and TRBJ2-7; D possibly matches TRBD1 or TRBD2 (5 bases each). V lost 5 bases and J 6 bases, leaving 11 bases between the germline ends. Per the germline V gene, CDR1 is SGHNT and CDR2 is YENEEA. CDR3 length equals 12 residues. The CDR3 sequence is CASSHGTCEQYF. The CDR3 nucleotides are TGTGCCAGCAGCCACGGGACCTGCGAGCAGTACTTC.

This clone was observed at least ten times. This chain joins TRBV25-1 and TRBJ1-3; weak D call: TRBD1 (5 bases). CDR3 length: 11 residues. CDR1 is MGHDK, CDR2 SYGVNS, per germline. The germline V and J ends were trimmed by 8 bases and 8 bases, with 10 bases remaining between them. CDR3: CASAAGDTIYF. CDR3 coding DNA: TGTGCCAGCGCGGCGGGGGACACCATATATTTT. The full variable domain, completed using reference TRBV25-1 and TRBJ1-3, is EADIYQTPRYLVIGTGKKITLECSQTMGHDKMYWYQQDPGMELHLIHYSYGVNSTEKGDLSSESTVSRIRTEHFPLTLESARPSHTSQYLCASAAGDTIYFGEGSWLTVV.

Many counts were recorded for this clone. The chain uses TRBV20-1 and TRBJ2-3; no clear D gene. Trimming took 6 bases from V and 3 from J, leaving 10 bases between them. Germline V gives CDR1 DFQATT, CDR2 SNEGSKA (reference sequence). There are 12 residues in the CDR3. CDR3 DNA: TGCAGTGCCCTCCTAAGGACAGATACGCAGTATTTT. The encoded protein is CSALLRTDTQYF.

Worth noting for this clone: The CDR3 end shows no conserved phenylalanine or tryptophan, and so a read error is likely. V gene TRBV6-1 combines with J gene TRBJ2-1; D not resolved. Deletions cut 8 bases from V and 7 bases from J, with 9 bases between. The CDR3 is 11 residues long. CDR1 is MNHNS, CDR2 SASEGT, per germline. The CDR3 here is CASGQVNEQFL. CDR3 bases: TGTGCCAGCGGCCAGGTAAATGAGCAGTTCTTA.